Reported below is one TCR beta chain. Germline values: CDR1 WSHSY, CDR2 SAAADI. Trimming took off 3 bases at V and 4 bases at J, with 11 bases between the two ends. The CDR3 runs to 14 residues. This table comes from immunoSEQ multiplex PCR, and its TCRdb copy is limited to in-frame clones, with some not included. The sample shows 50,000 or so clones, roughly nine tenths of them seen only once. This sample was taken from a study of T cell changes during pregnancy in multiple sclerosis. This clonotype originated in a female donor with multiple sclerosis, enrolled in a pregnancy study. The sequenced sample was CD8+ T cells from peripheral blood mononuclear cells, obtained after pregnancy. The gene calls are TRBV10-2 and TRBJ2-3; TRBD1 is a possible D gene (6 bases). The CDR3 DNA reads as TGCGCCAGCAGTGAAGACCCAGGGGCAGATACGCAGTATTTT. Protein: CASSEDPGADTQYF.